The 29 T cell receptor beta chains below were found in one sample sequenced in a study of human T cells and chemical hapten exposure. Noted time point: patch test 2, 6 weeks after DPC sensitization. This sample's treatment: therapeutic diphenylcyclopropenone sensitization with weekly scalp DPC. Using its own MiXCR run on the RACE reads, TCRdb lists one record per CDR3 protein. The table includes some 79,000 distinct CDR3 sequences, about 10% detected once. The sample was whole blood, taken in connection with sensitization to the hapten diphenylcyclopropenone (DPC). These receptor sequences come from a woman in her forties or fifties with alopecia areata. Some clones in this sample may be carry-over from other donors' samples.

This chain links TRBV3-1 with TRBJ1-2; D is undetermined. The V gene's germline CDR1 is LGHDT and CDR2 YNNKEL (reference sequence). V shed 3 bases and J shed 7 bases, with 6 bases lying between them. This CDR3 has 11 amino acids. Here the CDR3 DNA reads TGTGCCAGCAGCCAGACAACTGGCTACACCTTC. Its translation is CASSQTTGYTF.

This clonotype appeared many times. The chain uses TRBV4-3 and TRBJ1-5, with a weak D call TRBD1 (5 bases). This CDR3 region has 16 residues. Per germline, CDR1 LGHNA and CDR2 YSLEER. The ends were cut back, 0 bases at V and 0 bases at J, with 9 bases in the middle. The CDR3 nucleotides read TGCGCCAGCAGCCAAGAGCCGGGGCATAGCAATCAGCCCCAGCATTTT. Amino acids: CASSQEPGHSNQPQHF.

J is TRBJ2-2 and V is TRBV5-5, with D unclear. Germline V lookup: CDR1 SGHKS, CDR2 YYEKEE (reference sequence). The CDR3 runs to 15 residues. Trimming stripped 4 bases from V and 4 bases from J, with 14 bases between. The CDR3 loop is CASSREPIPTGELFF. The CDR3 DNA follows: TGTGCCAGCAGCCGAGAGCCGATCCCCACCGGGGAGCTGTTTTTT.

This clonotype occurred many times. The chain uses TRBV20-1 and TRBJ2-1; TRBD1 might be the D (6 bases). Germline assignment: CDR1 DFQATT and CDR2 SNEGSKA (reference sequence). Between the trimmed V and J ends, which lost 0 bases and 0 bases, there was a span of 12 bases. The CDR3 loop spans 16 amino acids. This CDR3 is CSARDLTGSSYNEQFF. CDR3 nucleotides: TGCAGTGCTAGAGATCTGACAGGCAGCTCCTACAATGAGCAGTTCTTC.

The rearrangement joins TRBV6-5 to TRBJ2-3, with unresolved D. Germline loops: CDR1 MNHEY, CDR2 SVGAGI. The CDR3 is made up of 16 amino acids. V lost 5 bases and J 0 bases, leaving 15 bases between the germline ends. CDR3 sequence: CASSESGRISTDTQYF. CDR3 DNA: TGTGCCAGCAGTGAATCCGGCAGGATTAGCACAGATACGCAGTATTTT.

Ten or more counts support this clonotype. This chain links TRBV30 with TRBJ1-2; perhaps TRBD1 as D (5 bases). Germline CDR1 GTSNPN, CDR2 SVGIG (reference sequence). The CDR3 loop spans 13 amino acids. Deletions cut 0 bases from V and 3 bases from J, with 8 bases between. CDR3 loop: CAWSVSRDYGYTF. The CDR3 bases are TGTGCCTGGAGTGTAAGCAGGGACTATGGCTACACCTTC.

This clonotype was seen ten or more times. This chain links TRBV18 with TRBJ2-6; TRBD1 matches at 9 bases. The ends lost 6 bases at V and 10 bases at J; junction bases unmatched: 4. CDR1 and CDR2 from the germline V gene are KGHSH and LQKENI. CDR3 length: 13 residues. This chain's CDR3 is CASSGTGLNVLTF. CDR3 bases: TGTGCCAGCTCGGGGACAGGGTTGAACGTCCTGACTTTC.

The table lists this clonotype with a few counts. This chain joins TRBV6-1 and TRBJ2-3; the match to TRBD2 covers 10 bases. Per germline, CDR1 MNHNS and CDR2 SASEGT. The CDR3 has 16 amino acids. The V and J ends lost 10 bases and 2 bases, in that order; junction bases with no gene match: 12. The CDR3 DNA follows: TGTGCCACCCGATTAAATAGCGGGAGGACCACAGATACGCAGTATTTT. The encoded protein is CATRLNSGRTTDTQYF.

This clonotype has a handful of counts. This chain links TRBV20-1 with TRBJ2-3, with TRBD2 matching over 9 bases. Germline trimming cut 6 bases from V and 4 bases from J; bases unmatched to any gene: 11. Germline V gene data show CDR1 as DFQATT and CDR2 as SNEGSKA (reference sequence). CDR3 length: 15 residues. CDR3 sequence: CSANPLAGFSDTQYF. CDR3 in DNA: TGCAGTGCGAACCCGCTAGCGGGATTTTCAGATACGCAGTATTTT.

This sequence joins TRBV7-9 and TRBJ2-2; tentative D call: TRBD1 (5 bases). Germline CDR1 is SEHNR and CDR2 is FQNEAQ (reference sequence). The CDR3 is made up of 14 amino acids. V lost 5 bases to trimming and J lost 3 bases, with 10 bases between them. CDR3 in amino acids: CASSGRGDTGELFF. The CDR3 nucleotides read TGTGCCAGCAGCGGAAGGGGCGACACCGGGGAGCTGTTTTTT.

The V call is TRBV20-1, the J call TRBJ2-3; D not certain. Germline assignment: CDR1 DFQATT and CDR2 SNEGSKA (reference sequence). The CDR3 runs to 13 residues. V was cut by 5 bases and J by 0 bases, with 9 bases left in between. The CDR3 reads CSAGATSTDTQYF. The CDR3 DNA reads as TGCAGTGCTGGCGCAACAAGCACAGATACGCAGTATTTT.

This clonotype was seen at least ten times. This chain uses TRBV6-1 with TRBJ2-5; D gene uncertain. Germline V gene data show CDR1 as MNHNS and CDR2 as SASEGT. This CDR3 has 11 residues. Trimming left V 3 bases short and J 8 bases short, with 7 bases between. The CDR3 sequence: CASSDLITQYF. CDR3 sequence (DNA): TGTGCCAGCAGTGATCTGATCACCCAGTACTTC.

This clonotype was observed at least ten times. This rearrangement joins TRBV6-2 or TRBV6-3 to TRBJ2-2; D tentatively fits TRBD1 or TRBD2 (5 bases each). The CDR3 spans 14 residues. Germline assignment: CDR1 MNHEY and CDR2 SVGEGT. V was trimmed by 5 bases and J by 3 bases, leaving 10 bases between them. CDR3 nucleotide sequence: TGTGCCAGCAGTCCGGGGCCCCACACCGGGGAGCTGTTTTTT. It yields the protein CASSPGPHTGELFF.

This clonotype was detected many times. The rearrangement uses TRBV10-3 and TRBJ2-5; perhaps D is TRBD1 or TRBD2 (6 bases each). Germline V gene data show CDR1 as ENHRY and CDR2 as SYGVKD. The CDR3 has 15 amino acids. V was shortened by 0 bases and J by 2 bases, with 10 bases between the two germline ends. CDR3 nucleotides: TGTGCCATCAGTGAGTCGGGGGGCAGACAAGAGACCCAGTACTTC. This gives the protein CAISESGGRQETQYF.

This clonotype was counted only a few times. The CDR3, as DNA: TGTGCCAGCAGTTTTCAAATGAACACTGAAGCTTTCTTT. The encoded protein is CASSFQMNTEAFF. This rearrangement joins TRBV27 to TRBJ1-1; D is unresolved. This CDR3 has 13 amino acids. Germline V gene sequence: CDR1 MNHEY, CDR2 SMNVEV (reference sequence). Trimming shortened V by 3 bases and J by 0 bases, and 5 bases separated the two germline ends.

This clonotype has a count of ten or more. The chain joins TRBV7-2 to TRBJ2-7; the D gene is possibly TRBD1 (6 bases). Germline-derived CDR1 and CDR2 are SGHTA and FQGNSA. Trimming removed 1 base at V and 4 bases at J, with 11 bases between. CDR3 size: 14 residues. The chain's CDR3 is CASSLGGHTYEQYF. CDR3 nucleotide sequence: TGTGCCAGCAGCTTAGGGGGACACACTTACGAGCAGTACTTC. Full variable domain (outside the CDR3, taken from reference TRBV7-2 and TRBJ2-7): GAGVSQSPSNKVTEKGKDVELRCDPISGHTALYWYRQSLGQGLEFLIYFQGNSAPDKSGLPSDRFSAERTGGSVSTLTIQRTQQEDSAVYLCASSLGGHTYEQYFGPGTRLTVT.

This clonotype was seen a single time. The chain combines TRBV3-2 with TRBJ2-7. TRBV3-2 counts as a pseudogene. The CDR3 has 15 residues. The CDR3 DNA is TGTGCCAGCTACTCGACTGATCCTTGCTTCTACGAGCAGTACTTC. It translates to CASYSTDPCFYEQYF.

This clonotype was observed at least ten times. This rearrangement joins TRBV28 to TRBJ2-1, with TRBD1 matching 7 bases. CDR1 and CDR2 from the germline V gene are MDHEN and SYDVKM. J was trimmed by 6 bases and V by 6 bases; bases with no gene match: 8. CDR3 length equals 14 residues. The DNA of the CDR3 is TGTGCCAGCAGACCGACAGGGTCGGTCAATGAGCAGTTCTTC. This gives the protein CASRPTGSVNEQFF.

The sample holds many counts of this clonotype. The chain uses TRBV28 and TRBJ1-1; D is unresolved. Per germline, CDR1 MDHEN and CDR2 SYDVKM. V gave up 6 bases and J gave up 10 bases, with 18 bases separating them. The CDR3 has 13 residues. Here the CDR3 DNA reads TGTGCCAGCAGCTCGGTGGTGAAAAGTAGAGCTTTCTTT. Translating it yields CASSSVVKSRAFF.

This clonotype was seen more than once but under ten times. This chain joins TRBV6-5 and TRBJ2-2, with D unclear. CDR1 is MNHEY, CDR2 SVGAGI, per germline. CDR3 length: 13 residues. Trimming shortened V by 7 bases and J by 5 bases, and 11 bases separated the two germline ends. The CDR3 reads CASTPDLTGELFF. The CDR3, as DNA: TGTGCCAGCACCCCCGACCTAACCGGGGAGCTGTTTTTT.

Many counts were recorded for this clonotype. V gene TRBV28 combines with J gene TRBJ1-5; 7 positions agree with TRBD1. With V trimmed by 5 bases and J by 5 bases, 12 bases remained unmatched. Germline-derived CDR1 and CDR2 are MDHEN and SYDVKM. The CDR3 is 16 residues long. In nucleotides, the CDR3 is TGTGCCAGCAGTCCCCCCCTCAGACAGGGTGATCAGCCCCAGCATTTT. Amino acid sequence: CASSPPLRQGDQPQHF.

The table lists this clonotype with many counts. This chain uses TRBV11-2 with TRBJ2-4; possible D gene TRBD1, 6 bases. Trimming shortened V by 3 bases and J by 3 bases, and 12 bases separated the two germline ends. Germline V lookup: CDR1 SGHAT, CDR2 FQNNGV. This CDR3 region has 15 residues. The CDR3 loop reads CASSFVQGVKNIQYF. CDR3 in DNA: TGTGCCAGCAGCTTCGTACAGGGTGTCAAAAACATTCAGTACTTC.

The chain carries TRBV5-1 and TRBJ2-7; no clear D. Trimming took off 4 bases at V and 6 bases at J, with 11 bases between the two ends. This CDR3 comprises 12 residues. CDR1 is SGHRS and CDR2 is YFSETQ in the germline V gene. DNA of the CDR3: TGCGCCAGCAGCAGCGCACACTCCGAGCAGTACTTC. Amino acid sequence: CASSSAHSEQYF.

The chain has TRBV6-4 and TRBJ1-2; no firm D call. CDR1 is MRHNA, CDR2 SNTAGT, per germline. Between the trimmed V and J ends, which lost 3 bases and 4 bases, there was a span of 9 bases. This CDR3 has 13 amino acids. The CDR3 DNA is TGTGCCAGCAGTGAGTCAGGATTCTATGGCTACACCTTC. Protein product: CASSESGFYGYTF.

This clonotype was counted a few times. V is TRBV5-5 and J is TRBJ2-1, with 8 bases aligning to TRBD2. This CDR3 has 16 residues. Per the germline V gene, CDR1 is SGHKS and CDR2 is YYEKEE (reference sequence). The junction had 9 bases not matched to a gene; V was cut back by 1 base and J by 6 bases. DNA for the CDR3: TGTGCCAGCAGCTTGATGGCCGGGACTAGGTCCAATGAGCAGTTCTTC. Protein: CASSLMAGTRSNEQFF.

V is TRBV20-1 and J is TRBJ2-7; a possible D gene is TRBD1 (6 bases). The length of the CDR3 is 12 residues. Per germline, CDR1 DFQATT and CDR2 SNEGSKA (reference sequence). DNA of the CDR3: TGCACCTGCTTGGGACAAAGGGGCGAGCAGTACTTC. This gives the protein CTCLGQRGEQYF.

This clonotype was counted only a few times. The V gene is TRBV12-3 or TRBV12-4, the J gene TRBJ2-7; the D call may be TRBD1 or TRBD2 (5 bases each). V dropped 7 bases and J dropped 3 bases, with 16 bases sitting between them. This CDR3 has 14 residues. CDR3 DNA sequence: TGTGCCAGCACCCAAGCTGGGGGATTCTACGAGCAGTACTTC. It encodes CASTQAGGFYEQYF.

Only a few counts were recorded for this clonotype. The chain employs TRBV7-6 and TRBJ2-2, with 9 bases fitting TRBD1. The CDR3 totals 15 residues. CDR1 and CDR2 (germline): SGHVS, FNYEAQ. The V gene end was trimmed by 1 base and the J gene end by 3 bases; junction bases not matched to a gene: 0. CDR3 region: CASSLGQGDTGELFF. For the CDR3, the DNA is TGTGCCAGCAGCTTAGGACAGGGGGACACCGGGGAGCTGTTTTTT.

The CDR3 sequence is CASSSTDGGYEQYF. CDR3 sequence (DNA): TGTGCCAGCAGTTCCACGGACGGTGGTTACGAGCAGTACTTC. The V and J genes are TRBV6-5 and TRBJ2-7; D uncertain. This CDR3 is 14 amino acids long. Germline CDR1 reads MNHEY; CDR2 reads SVGAGI. Trimming removed 4 bases at V and 4 bases at J, with 14 bases between.